Given below is one T cell receptor (beta chain) in context. The method was immunoSEQ multiplex PCR; TCRdb's version includes in-frame clones alone and lacks a portion of them. The repertoire includes 20,000 or so clones, just over 85% of them detected once, and 13% sits in the top ten. This sample stems from a study of OX40 agonist ivuxolimab in advanced cancers. Looked up from germline, CDR1 is MNHEY and CDR2 is SMNVEV (reference sequence). This CDR3 contains 14 residues. Trimming left V 0 bases short and J 1 base short, with 6 bases between. Specimen: CD4+ or CD8+ T cells sorted from blood, collected in a trial of the OX40 agonist ivuxolimab. The clonotype originates from an adult with an advanced solid tumor such as melanoma, head and neck, liver or kidney cancer. The rearrangement joins TRBV27 to TRBJ1-2; D is undetermined. The CDR3 sequence: CASSLSSFNYGYTF. The CDR3 bases are TGTGCCAGCAGTTTATCATCCTTTAACTATGGCTACACCTTC.